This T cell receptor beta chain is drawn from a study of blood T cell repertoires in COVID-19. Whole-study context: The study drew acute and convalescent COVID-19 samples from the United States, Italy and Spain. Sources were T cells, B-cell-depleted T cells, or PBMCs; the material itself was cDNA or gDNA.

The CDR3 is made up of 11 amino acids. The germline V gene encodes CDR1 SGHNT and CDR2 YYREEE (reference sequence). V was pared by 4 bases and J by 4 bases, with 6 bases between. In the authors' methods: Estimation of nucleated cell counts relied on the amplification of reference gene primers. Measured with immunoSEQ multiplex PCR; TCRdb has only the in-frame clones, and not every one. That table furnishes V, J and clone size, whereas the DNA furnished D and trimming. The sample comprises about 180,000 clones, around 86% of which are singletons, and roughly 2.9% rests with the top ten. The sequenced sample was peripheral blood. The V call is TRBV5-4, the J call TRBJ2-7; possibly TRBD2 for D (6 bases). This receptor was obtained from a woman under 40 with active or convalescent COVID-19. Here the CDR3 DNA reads TGTGCCAGCAGCGGGGGGTACGAGCAGTACTTC. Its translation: CASSGGYEQYF.